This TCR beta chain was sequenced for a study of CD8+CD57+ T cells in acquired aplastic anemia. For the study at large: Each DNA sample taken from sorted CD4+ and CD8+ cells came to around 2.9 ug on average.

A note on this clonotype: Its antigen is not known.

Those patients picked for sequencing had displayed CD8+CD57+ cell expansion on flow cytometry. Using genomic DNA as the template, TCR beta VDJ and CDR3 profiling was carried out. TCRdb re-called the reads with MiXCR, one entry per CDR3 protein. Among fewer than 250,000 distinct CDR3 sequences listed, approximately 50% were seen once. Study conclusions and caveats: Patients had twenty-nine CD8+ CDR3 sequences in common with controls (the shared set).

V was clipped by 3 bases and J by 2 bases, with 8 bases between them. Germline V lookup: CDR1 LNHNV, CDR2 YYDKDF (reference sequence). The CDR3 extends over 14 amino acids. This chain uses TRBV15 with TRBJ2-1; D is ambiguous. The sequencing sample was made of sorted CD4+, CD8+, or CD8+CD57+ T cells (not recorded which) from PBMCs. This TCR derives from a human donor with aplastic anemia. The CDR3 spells CATSSRITYNEQFF. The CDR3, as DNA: TGTGCCACCAGCAGCAGGATCACCTACAATGAGCAGTTCTTC.